These 3 T cell receptor beta chains were all obtained from the same sample, sequenced in a study of T cell repertoires in cytomegalovirus infection. Using its own MiXCR run on the reads, TCRdb lists one record per CDR3 protein. The sample consists of roughly 760,000 distinct CDR3 sequences, about 40% of them appearing once. Sequenced: PBMCs. The source of these receptors is a human donor in good health (CMV status not recorded). Some clones in this sample may be carry-over from other donors' samples.

At least ten counts were recorded for this clonotype. The rearrangement joins TRBV7-8 to TRBJ1-4; D is unclear. The V end lost 7 bases, the J end lost 8 bases, and 11 bases lay between the germline ends. Germline CDR1 reads SGHVS; CDR2 reads FQNEAQ. This CDR3 comprises 12 residues. The CDR3 sequence: CASKRVGEKLFF. The CDR3 DNA is TGTGCCAGCAAAAGGGTGGGCGAAAAACTGTTTTTT.

This clonotype was observed once. This chain's CDR3 is CASSFETGGYNEQFF. CDR3 bases: TGTGCCAGCAGTTTTGAGACAGGGGGCTACAATGAGCAGTTCTTC. V and J are TRBV28 and TRBJ2-1; 9 positions agree with TRBD1. CDR3 length: 15 amino acids. CDR1 is MDHEN and CDR2 is SYDVKM in the germline V gene. V gave up 3 bases and J gave up 3 bases; unmatched junction bases: 3.

This CDR3 is CASSLPRDEQYF. Here the CDR3 DNA reads TGTGCCAGCAGTTTGCCTAGGGACGAGCAGTACTTC. The V gene is TRBV28, the J gene TRBJ2-7; no clear D. V lost 3 bases and J lost 5, with 8 bases in between. CDR1 and CDR2 from the germline V gene are MDHEN and SYDVKM. The CDR3 extends over 12 amino acids.